A selection of T cell receptor beta chains follows, all from one sample in a study of blood T cell repertoires in COVID-19. Clones were sequenced by immunoSEQ multiplex PCR, and TCRdb holds only the in-frame ones, with some missing. Among hundreds of thousands of clones listed, roughly 82% were seen once. The sample taken for sequencing was peripheral blood. These receptors all come from a woman of 80 years or more with active or convalescent COVID-19. CDR3s leave out the opening cysteine and the closing phenylalanine or tryptophan.

cdr3_aa v_call
ASSLGSGEPDTQY TRBV5-1
AISESTGRTYYTQY TRBV10-3
ASSKDRDHGYT TRBV5-1
ASSTDRDSRVSPRAEAF TRBV19
ASISVQGASYEQY TRBV28
ASSEYGGTSYT TRBV6-1
ASSGQGGGGYT TRBV2
ASSVDIEGARGYT TRBV9
ASSGTGLQPQH TRBV2
ASSSRGLYTQY TRBV7-9
ASSPAQTGAMNTEAF TRBV18
ASSDVGGRADNEQF TRBV7-2
ASRSAPGVTTGELF TRBV19
ASSTRRGGPNQPQH TRBV27
ASSPGTVSRYSYNSPLH TRBV3-1/TRBV3-2
ASSLNLAGESTQY TRBV5-1
ASSLGTGEKLF TRBV5-1
ASVNTNAGGTEAF TRBV27
ASNAKTGGSETQY TRBV6-5
ASSHRADGYT TRBV3-1/TRBV3-2
ASSLHQGSYA TRBV12-3/TRBV12-4
ASSQEGQGGGQPQH TRBV4-1
ASSRPSGAYEQY TRBV6-6
ASSLLGTSENTEAF TRBV7-9
ASSLTGRNPEAF TRBV27
ASSMFTGPNSPLH TRBV19
ASSMGGNNEKLF TRBV19
ASSILGGGSQETQY TRBV28
ASSQVTGATEAF TRBV3-1/TRBV3-2
ATSRGLAGRTDTQY TRBV15